This T cell receptor beta chain comes out of a study of blood T cell repertoires in COVID-19. Study overall: Acute and convalescent COVID-19 specimens originated in the United States, Italy and Spain. Sources were T cells, B-cell-depleted T cells, or PBMCs; the material itself was cDNA or gDNA.

Deletions cut 5 bases from V and 2 bases from J, with 15 bases between. The CDR3 runs 15 residues. The germline CDR1 and CDR2 sequences are SGHVS and FNYEAQ. In the original processing: Estimation of nucleated cell counts relied on the amplification of reference gene primers. The data were produced by immunoSEQ multiplex PCR, yet TCRdb's version contains in-frame clones alone and is incomplete. Clone size and V and J calls were adopted from that table, with D and trimming inferred from the DNA. The table records around 100,000 clones, under 80% of them present only once. The sample taken for sequencing was peripheral blood. This chain connects TRBV7-6 to TRBJ1-1; D perhaps matches TRBD1 (5 bases). The sequence was collected from a man between 70 and 80 years old with active or convalescent COVID-19. CDR3 DNA: TGTGCCAGCAGCGGCAGGGTGGGGGGAAACACTGAAGCTTTCTTT. It encodes CASSGRVGGNTEAFF.